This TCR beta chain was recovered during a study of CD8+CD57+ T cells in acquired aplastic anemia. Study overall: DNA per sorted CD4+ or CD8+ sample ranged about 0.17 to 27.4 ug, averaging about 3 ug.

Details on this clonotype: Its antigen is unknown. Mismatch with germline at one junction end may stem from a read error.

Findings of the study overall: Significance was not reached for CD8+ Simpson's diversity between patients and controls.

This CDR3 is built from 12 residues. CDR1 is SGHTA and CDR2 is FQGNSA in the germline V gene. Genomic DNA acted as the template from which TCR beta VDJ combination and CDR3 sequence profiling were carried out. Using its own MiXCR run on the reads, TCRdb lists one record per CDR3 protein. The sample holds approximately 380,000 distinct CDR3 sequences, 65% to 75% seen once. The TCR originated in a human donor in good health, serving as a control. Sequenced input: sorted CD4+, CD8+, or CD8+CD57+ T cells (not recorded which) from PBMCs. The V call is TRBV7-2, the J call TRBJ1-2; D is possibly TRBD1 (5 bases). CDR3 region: CASSAGFYDEPF. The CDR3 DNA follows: TGTGCCAGCAGCGCAGGGTTCTATGACGAGCCCTTC.